The clone carrying this TCR beta chain appeared a few times. The sample originates from a study of control samples from healthy donors and cancer patients. With 4 bases removed from V and 6 bases from J, the gap between germline ends came to 16 bases. The CDR3 has 14 residues. CDR1 and CDR2 (germline): LNHDA, SQIVND (reference sequence). Some clones are missing from TCRdb's copy, which holds only in-frame ones; the method was immunoSEQ multiplex PCR. This sample has some 120,000 clones, with 88% found just once. The origin of this receptor is a woman in her 70s in good health. The sample consisted of blood. The chain is built from TRBV19 and TRBJ2-7, with a tentative D call TRBD1 (6 bases). As DNA, the CDR3 is TGTGCCAGTAGTACCATGGACAGTAGGGGCGAGCAGTACTTC. Encoded protein: CASSTMDSRGEQYF. Full variable domain (missing parts from reference TRBV19 and TRBJ2-7): DGGITQSPKYLFRKEGQNVTLSCEQNLNHDAMYWYRQDPGQGLRLIYYSQIVNDFQKGDIAEGYSVSREKKESFPLTVTSAQKNPTAFYLCASSTMDSRGEQYFGPGTRLTVT.